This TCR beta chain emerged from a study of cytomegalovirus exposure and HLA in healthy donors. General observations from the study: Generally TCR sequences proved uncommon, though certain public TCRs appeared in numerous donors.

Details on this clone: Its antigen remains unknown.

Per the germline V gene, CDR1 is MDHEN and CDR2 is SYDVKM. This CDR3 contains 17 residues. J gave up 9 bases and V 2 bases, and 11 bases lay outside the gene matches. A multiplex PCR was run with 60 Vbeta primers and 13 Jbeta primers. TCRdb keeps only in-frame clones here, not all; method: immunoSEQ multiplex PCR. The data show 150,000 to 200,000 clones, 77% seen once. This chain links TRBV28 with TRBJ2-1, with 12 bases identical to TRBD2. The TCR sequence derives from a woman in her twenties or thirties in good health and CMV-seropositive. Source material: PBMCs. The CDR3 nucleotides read TGTGCCAGCAGTTTAGAGACTAGCGGGAGCTTGGGGGGTGAGCAGTTCTTC. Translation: CASSLETSGSLGGEQFF.